The 25 T cell receptor beta chains presented below share a single source sample, sequenced in a study of blood T cell repertoires in COVID-19. Method: immunoSEQ multiplex PCR; TCRdb's copy keeps in-frame clones and lacks some. The sample has roughly 390,000 clones, around 87% seen once; the top ten hold roughly 10%. The sample was peripheral blood. The receptors derive from a woman in her thirties with COVID-19, enrolled during active disease.

The chain has TRBV5-8 and TRBJ2-3; TRBD2 matches at 9 bases. Germline V lookup: CDR1 SGHTS, CDR2 YDEGEE. Trimming took 5 bases from V and 1 from J; bases not matched to a gene: 11. The CDR3 has 17 amino acids. The DNA of the CDR3 is TGTGCCAGCAGTCCGGGTCTAGCGGGATGGGGCACAGATACGCAGTATTTT. It encodes CASSPGLAGWGTDTQYF.

This clone was observed once. The same CDR3 is also encoded by other DNA sequences in this sample. CDR3 residues: CASSIAGSNTGELFF. DNA for the CDR3: TGTGCCAGTAGTATTGCGGGCTCGAACACCGGGGAGCTGTTTTTT. The chain joins TRBV19 to TRBJ2-2; D might be TRBD2 (5 bases). Looked up from germline, CDR1 is LNHDA and CDR2 is SQIVND (reference sequence). V was shortened by 3 bases and J by 0 bases, with 8 bases between the two germline ends. This CDR3 region has 15 residues.

The V and J genes are TRBV4-3 and TRBJ2-1; 10 nucleotides agree with TRBD1. The CDR3 contains 14 residues. Germline assignment: CDR1 LGHNA and CDR2 YSLEER. V lost 1 base and J lost 6; bases outside the gene matches: 0. The CDR3 loop is CASSQGDRGNEQFF. The CDR3 bases are TGCGCCAGCAGCCAAGGGGACAGGGGCAATGAGCAGTTCTTC.

This clone was recorded a few times. The CDR3 DNA reads TGCAGCGTTCCAGGGGTTACTAGAGGTGAGCAGTTCTTC. Its translation is CSVPGVTRGEQFF. This chain uses TRBV29-1 with TRBJ2-1; tentatively, D is TRBD1 (6 bases). Looked up from germline, CDR1 is SQVTM and CDR2 is ANQGSEA. The CDR3 is 13 amino acids. Trimming took 5 bases from V and 9 from J, leaving 17 bases between them.

DNA of the CDR3: TGTGCCAGCAGCCCACAGGGATGGGAGACCCAGTACTTC. It encodes CASSPQGWETQYF. This chain links TRBV14 with TRBJ2-5; perhaps TRBD1 as D (6 bases). The CDR3 totals 13 residues. V gave up 4 bases and J gave up 5 bases, with 11 bases separating them. Germline V gene lookup returns CDR1 SGHDN and CDR2 FVKESK.

The chain combines TRBV19 with TRBJ2-7; perhaps TRBD2 as D (6 bases). V was trimmed by 4 bases and J by 0 bases, leaving 10 bases between them. CDR1 and CDR2 from the germline V gene are LNHDA and SQIVND (reference sequence). The CDR3 has 14 amino acids. The CDR3 DNA sequence: TGTGCCAGTAGTAATTTCGGGGGCTCCTACGAGCAGTACTTC. This encodes CASSNFGGSYEQYF. Using reference TRBV19 and TRBJ2-7 for the parts outside the CDR3, the full variable domain is DGGITQSPKYLFRKEGQNVTLSCEQNLNHDAMYWYRQDPGQGLRLIYYSQIVNDFQKGDIAEGYSVSREKKESFPLTVTSAQKNPTAFYLCASSNFGGSYEQYFGPGTRLTVT.

This rearrangement joins TRBV9 to TRBJ2-4, with a possible D match to TRBD2 (5 bases). The V gene's germline CDR1 is SGDLS and CDR2 YYNGEE. V was cut by 0 bases and J by 3 bases, with 13 bases left in between. This CDR3 comprises 16 residues. DNA for the CDR3: TGTGCCAGCAGCGTAGGGGTCGGGAAGGGCAAAAACATTCAGTACTTC. This encodes CASSVGVGKGKNIQYF. Together with reference TRBV9 and TRBJ2-4, the CDR3 gives the full variable domain: DSGVTQTPKHLITATGQRVTLRCSPRSGDLSVYWYQQSLDQGLQFLIQYYNGEERAKGNILERFSAQQFPDLHSELNLSSLELGDSALYFCASSVGVGKGKNIQYFGAGTRLSVL.

CDR3: CASSPFSGELFF. DNA of the CDR3: TGTGCCAGCAGCCCTTTCTCCGGGGAGCTGTTTTTT. The gene calls are TRBV12-3 or TRBV12-4 and TRBJ2-2, with unresolved D. V dropped 6 bases and J dropped 6 bases, with 8 bases sitting between them. The CDR3 has 12 amino acids.

This rearrangement joins TRBV2 to TRBJ1-6; a possible D gene is TRBD1 (5 bases). The germline V gene encodes CDR1 SNHLY and CDR2 FYNNEI. The CDR3 covers 15 residues. V was cut by 6 bases and J by 8 bases, with 17 bases left in between. The CDR3 DNA sequence: TGTGCCAGCAGCGAGAGGAGGGGAGGGTATTCACCCCTCCACTTT. Its protein is CASSERRGGYSPLHF.

The chain links TRBV6-5 to TRBJ1-1; perhaps TRBD1 as D (5 bases). The V gene's germline CDR1 is MNHEY and CDR2 SVGAGI. The CDR3 totals 15 residues. Trimming took off 9 bases at V and 4 bases at J, with 21 bases between the two ends. Here the CDR3 reads CASISRAGSTTEAFF. In DNA form, the CDR3 reads TGTGCCAGTATAAGTCGGGCAGGGTCGACCACTGAAGCTTTCTTT.

This clone was detected only a few times. The chain carries TRBV24-1 and TRBJ2-1, with 7 positions matching TRBD2. Unmatched junction bases numbered 6, after V lost 1 base and J lost 7 bases. Germline V gene data show CDR1 as KGHDR and CDR2 as SFDVKD. The CDR3 totals 15 residues. In nucleotides, the CDR3 is TGTGCCACCAGTGATTTTGCGGGAGCTCTAAATGAGCAGTTCTTC. Protein product: CATSDFAGALNEQFF.

V is TRBV6-6 and J is TRBJ2-2, with D tentatively TRBD2 (6 bases). V gave up 7 bases and J gave up 6 bases, with 15 bases separating them. CDR1 MNHNY and CDR2 SVGAGI come from the germline V gene (reference sequence). The CDR3 loop spans 14 amino acids. The CDR3, as DNA: TGTGCCAGCACCTACCCCGGGGGATCCGGGGAGCTGTTTTTT. Translation: CASTYPGGSGELFF.

The J gene is TRBJ1-1, the V gene TRBV27; D may be TRBD1 (6 bases). The CDR3 runs 13 residues. Trimming removed 2 bases at V and 3 bases at J, with 7 bases between. Germline V gives CDR1 MNHEY, CDR2 SMNVEV (reference sequence). The CDR3 DNA reads as TGTGCCAGCAGTTTAAACAGGGACACTGAAGCTTTCTTT. Protein sequence: CASSLNRDTEAFF.

In the case of this clone: Distinct nucleotide sequences in the sample also encode this CDR3. CDR3 residues: CASSQTGVEQYF. The CDR3 DNA reads TGCGCCAGCAGCCAGACGGGAGTGGAGCAGTACTTC. The rearrangement links TRBV5-1 to TRBJ2-7, with D maybe TRBD2 (6 bases). Germline loops: CDR1 SGHRS, CDR2 YFSETQ. CDR3 length: 12 residues. Trimming took off 4 bases at V and 7 bases at J, with 12 bases between the two ends. The full variable domain, completed using reference TRBV5-1 and TRBJ2-7, is KAGVTQTPRYLIKTRGQQVTLSCSPISGHRSVSWYQQTPGQGLQFLFEYFSETQRNKGNFPGRFSGRQFSNSRSEMNVSTLELGDSALYLCASSQTGVEQYFGPGTRLTVT.

This chain joins TRBV9 and TRBJ2-6, with 8 bases aligning to TRBD2. The length of the CDR3 is 18 residues. In germline, CDR1 is SGDLS, CDR2 YYNGEE. V lost 4 bases, J lost 2 bases, and 11 bases stayed unmatched. In nucleotides, the CDR3 is TGTGCCAGCAGCTCCCTCGGGAGGGCTACTACTGGGGCCAACGTCCTGACTTTC. Protein product: CASSSLGRATTGANVLTF.

CDR3 loop: CASSHYPGSYEQYF. The DNA for the CDR3 is TGCGCCAGCAGCCATTACCCCGGGTCCTACGAGCAGTACTTC. The chain recombines TRBV4-1 with TRBJ2-7; D is uncertain. CDR3 length equals 14 residues. The ends were cut back, 3 bases at V and 1 base at J, with 10 bases in the middle. CDR1 is MGHRA and CDR2 is YSYEKL in the germline V gene.

V usage is TRBV5-4 and J usage is TRBJ2-5; no firm D call. Trimming removed 6 bases from V and 1 base from J, with 10 bases in between. The V gene's germline CDR1 is SGHNT and CDR2 YYREEE (reference sequence). This CDR3 region has 13 residues. Here the CDR3 reads CASKAQVQETQYF. The CDR3 DNA sequence: TGTGCCAGCAAGGCCCAGGTCCAAGAGACCCAGTACTTC.

The rearrangement links TRBV6-2 or TRBV6-3 to TRBJ1-1; D is unclear. The CDR3 is 13 residues long. V dropped 0 bases and J dropped 7 bases, with 9 bases sitting between them. Germline V gene sequence: CDR1 MNHEY, CDR2 SVGEGT. The CDR3 bases are TGTGCCAGCAGTTACTCAGGAGTTGGTGAAGCTTTCTTT. Its translation is CASSYSGVGEAFF.

This chain links TRBV7-2 with TRBJ2-7, with 10 positions matching TRBD2. The CDR3 runs 14 residues. V was pared by 6 bases and J by 4 bases, with 6 bases of the junction left unmatched. The germline gives CDR1 SGHTA, CDR2 FQGNSA. The DNA for the CDR3 is TGTGCCAGCAGACTAGCGGGATCCACGTACGAGCAGTACTTC. The encoded protein is CASRLAGSTYEQYF.

The gene calls are TRBV18 and TRBJ1-5, with D possibly being TRBD1 (6 bases). Trimming cost V 3 bases and J 2 bases, with 11 bases left between them. Per germline, CDR1 KGHSH and CDR2 LQKENI. This CDR3 is built from 15 residues. For the CDR3, the DNA is TGTGCCAGCTCACCTACAGGGTCGGGCAATCAGCCCCAGCATTTT. Residues: CASSPTGSGNQPQHF.

The count of this clone is one. The chain couples TRBV7-2 to TRBJ2-7; D is uncertain. The CDR3 runs to 14 residues. Per the germline V gene, CDR1 is SGHTA and CDR2 is FQGNSA. The germline V and J ends were trimmed by 5 bases and 6 bases, with 17 bases remaining between them. CDR3: CASSVRSRSGEQYF. As DNA, the CDR3 is TGTGCCAGCAGCGTCCGGTCGAGGTCGGGCGAGCAGTACTTC.

V usage is TRBV5-1 and J usage is TRBJ2-7; D possibly corresponds to TRBD2 (6 bases). V dropped 4 bases and J dropped 4 bases, with 12 bases sitting between them. The CDR3 spans 13 residues. Germline-derived CDR1 and CDR2 are SGHRS and YFSETQ. This chain's CDR3 is CASSRSDYYEQYF. The CDR3 DNA sequence: TGCGCCAGCAGCCGTTCGGACTATTACGAGCAGTACTTC.

V gene TRBV18 combines with J gene TRBJ1-5; 7 nucleotides line up with TRBD1. CDR1 and CDR2 (germline): KGHSH, LQKENI. V dropped 2 bases and J dropped 6; count of bases not matched to a gene: 10. The length of the CDR3 is 16 residues. CDR3 protein: CASSPVGTGVSQPQHF. The CDR3 region has the DNA TGTGCCAGCTCACCAGTCGGCACAGGGGTGTCTCAGCCCCAGCATTTT.

The V call is TRBV30, the J call TRBJ1-1; 9 nucleotides line up with TRBD1. V gave up 1 base and J gave up 5 bases; unmatched junction bases: 2. This CDR3 region has 13 residues. In germline, CDR1 is GTSNPN, CDR2 SVGIG (reference sequence). The CDR3 reads CAWSADRGTEAFF. CDR3 DNA sequence: TGTGCCTGGAGTGCCGACAGGGGGACTGAAGCTTTCTTT.

The chain has TRBV5-1 and TRBJ2-6; tentatively, D is TRBD2 (5 bases). V was trimmed by 5 bases and J by 2 bases, leaving 11 bases between them. The CDR3 runs 15 residues. The germline V gene encodes CDR1 SGHRS and CDR2 YFSETQ. This chain's CDR3 is CASSPLEAGANVLTF. As DNA, the CDR3 is TGCGCCAGCAGTCCTCTGGAGGCTGGGGCCAACGTCCTGACTTTC. The entire variable domain, with the rest obtained from reference TRBV5-1 and TRBJ2-6, is as follows: KAGVTQTPRYLIKTRGQQVTLSCSPISGHRSVSWYQQTPGQGLQFLFEYFSETQRNKGNFPGRFSGRQFSNSRSEMNVSTLELGDSALYLCASSPLEAGANVLTFGAGSRLTVL.